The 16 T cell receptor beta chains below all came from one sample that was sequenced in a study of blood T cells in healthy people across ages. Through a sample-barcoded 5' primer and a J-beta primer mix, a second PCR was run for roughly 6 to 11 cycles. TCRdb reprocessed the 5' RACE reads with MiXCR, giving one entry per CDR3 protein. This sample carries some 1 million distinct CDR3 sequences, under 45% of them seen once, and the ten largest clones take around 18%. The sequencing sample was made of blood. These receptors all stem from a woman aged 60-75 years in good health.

Written as DNA, the CDR3 is TGCGCCAGCAGTGAGTCTGGAGTCAGGGGGAACACTGAAGCTTTCTTT. Protein product: CASSESGVRGNTEAFF. The J gene is TRBJ1-1, the V gene TRBV10-1; D perhaps matches TRBD1 (6 bases). This CDR3 comprises 16 residues. Trimming took 0 bases from V and 1 from J, leaving 12 bases between them. Germline lookup yields CDR1 WNHNN and CDR2 SYGVQD (reference sequence).

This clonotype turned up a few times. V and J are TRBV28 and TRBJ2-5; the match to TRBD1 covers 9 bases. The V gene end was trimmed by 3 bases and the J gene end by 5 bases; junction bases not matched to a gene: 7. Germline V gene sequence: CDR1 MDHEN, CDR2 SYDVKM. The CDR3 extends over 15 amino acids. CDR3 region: CASSFSGQGSETQYF. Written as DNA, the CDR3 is TGTGCCAGCAGTTTTTCGGGACAGGGCAGCGAGACCCAGTACTTC.

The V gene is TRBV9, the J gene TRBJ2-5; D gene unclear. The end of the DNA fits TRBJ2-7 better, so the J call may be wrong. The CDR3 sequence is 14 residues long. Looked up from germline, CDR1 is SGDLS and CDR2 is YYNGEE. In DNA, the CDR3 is TGTGCCAGCAGCGTAGAGTCTGATCCCTACGAGCAGTACTTC. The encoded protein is CASSVESDPYEQYF.

DNA of the CDR3: TGTGCCAGCAGTGGATCTACTAATGGCTACACCTTC. Its translation is CASSGSTNGYTF. The V gene is TRBV2, the J gene TRBJ1-2; D remains unclear. The V end lost 4 bases, the J end lost 6 bases, and 9 bases lay between the germline ends. Germline V gives CDR1 SNHLY, CDR2 FYNNEI. The CDR3 extends over 12 amino acids.

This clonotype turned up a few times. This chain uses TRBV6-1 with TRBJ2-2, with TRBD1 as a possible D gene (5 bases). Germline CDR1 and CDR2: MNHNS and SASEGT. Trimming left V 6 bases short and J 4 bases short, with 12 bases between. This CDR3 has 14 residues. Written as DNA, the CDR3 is TGTGCCAGCAGCGTGGGGCGCGCCACCGGGGAGCTGTTTTTT. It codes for CASSVGRATGELFF.

This CDR3 reads CASSQDLGGEQFF. In DNA, the CDR3 is TGTGCCAGCAGCCAAGATTTGGGAGGTGAGCAGTTCTTC. This chain links TRBV14 with TRBJ2-1; D is possibly TRBD2 (6 bases). Germline-derived CDR1 and CDR2 are SGHDN and FVKESK. V was shortened by 0 bases and J by 9 bases, with 9 bases between the two germline ends. There are 13 residues in the CDR3.

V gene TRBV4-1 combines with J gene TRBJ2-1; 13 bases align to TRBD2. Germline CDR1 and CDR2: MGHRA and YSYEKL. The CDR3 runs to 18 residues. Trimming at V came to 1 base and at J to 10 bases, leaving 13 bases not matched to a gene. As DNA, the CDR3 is TGCGCCAGCAGCCAAGTGGACCTCGGACTAGCGGGGGCCAACGAGCAGTTCTTC. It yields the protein CASSQVDLGLAGANEQFF.

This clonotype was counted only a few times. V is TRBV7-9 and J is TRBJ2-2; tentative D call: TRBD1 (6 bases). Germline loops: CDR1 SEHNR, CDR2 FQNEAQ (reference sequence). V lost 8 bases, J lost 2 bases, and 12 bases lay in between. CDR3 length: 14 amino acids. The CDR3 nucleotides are TGTGCCAGCGCCAGGACAGAAAACACCGGGGAGCTGTTTTTT. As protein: CASARTENTGELFF.

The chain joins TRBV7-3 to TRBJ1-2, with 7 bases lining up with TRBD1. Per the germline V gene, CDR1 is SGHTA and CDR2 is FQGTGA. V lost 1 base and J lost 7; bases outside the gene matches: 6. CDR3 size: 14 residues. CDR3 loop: CASSLKGGGRGYTF. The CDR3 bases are TGTGCCAGCAGCTTAAAGGGAGGGGGCCGTGGCTACACCTTC. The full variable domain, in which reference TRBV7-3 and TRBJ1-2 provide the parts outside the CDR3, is GAGVSQTPSNKVTEKGKYVELRCDPISGHTALYWYRQSLGQGPEFLIYFQGTGAADDSGLPNDRFFAVRPEGSVSTLKIQRTERGDSAVYLCASSLKGGGRGYTFGSGTRLTVV.

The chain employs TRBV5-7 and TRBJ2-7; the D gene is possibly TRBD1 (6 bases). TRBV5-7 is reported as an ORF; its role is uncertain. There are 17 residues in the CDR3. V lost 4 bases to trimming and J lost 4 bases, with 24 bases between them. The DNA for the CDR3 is TGTGCCAGCAGCCCTCCTCGGACAGCCCGGGTCAAGTACGAGCAGTACTTC. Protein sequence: CASSPPRTARVKYEQYF.

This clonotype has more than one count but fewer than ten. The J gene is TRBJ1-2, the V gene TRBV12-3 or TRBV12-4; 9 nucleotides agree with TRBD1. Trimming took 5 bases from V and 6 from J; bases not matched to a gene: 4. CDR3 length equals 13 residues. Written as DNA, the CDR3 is TGTGCCAGCAGTCCACAGGGGGCAAATGGCTACACCTTC. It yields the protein CASSPQGANGYTF.

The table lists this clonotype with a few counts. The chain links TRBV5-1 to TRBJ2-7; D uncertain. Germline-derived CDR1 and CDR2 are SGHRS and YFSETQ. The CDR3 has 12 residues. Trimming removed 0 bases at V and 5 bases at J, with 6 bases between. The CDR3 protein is CASSLDVHEQYF. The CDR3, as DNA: TGCGCCAGCAGCTTGGACGTCCACGAGCAGTACTTC.

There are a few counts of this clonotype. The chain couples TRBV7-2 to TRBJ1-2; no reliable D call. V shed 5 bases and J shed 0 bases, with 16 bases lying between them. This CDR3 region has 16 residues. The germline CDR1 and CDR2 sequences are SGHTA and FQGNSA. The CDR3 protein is CASSPLWGAANYGYTF. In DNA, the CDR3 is TGTGCCAGCAGCCCCCTATGGGGTGCGGCTAACTATGGCTACACCTTC. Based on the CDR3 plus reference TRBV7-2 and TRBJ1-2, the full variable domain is GAGVSQSPSNKVTEKGKDVELRCDPISGHTALYWYRQSLGQGLEFLIYFQGNSAPDKSGLPSDRFSAERTGGSVSTLTIQRTQQEDSAVYLCASSPLWGAANYGYTFGSGTRLTVV.

In nucleotides, the CDR3 is TGTGCCAGCAGCTTTTGGACAGGGAGTAATGAAAAACTGTTTTTT. The encoded protein is CASSFWTGSNEKLFF. The chain joins TRBV7-9 to TRBJ1-4, with TRBD1 matching 8 bases. The V segment lost 3 bases and the J segment 4 bases; nucleotides outside the gene matches: 4. The CDR3 loop spans 15 amino acids. Germline V gene data show CDR1 as SEHNR and CDR2 as FQNEAQ (reference sequence).

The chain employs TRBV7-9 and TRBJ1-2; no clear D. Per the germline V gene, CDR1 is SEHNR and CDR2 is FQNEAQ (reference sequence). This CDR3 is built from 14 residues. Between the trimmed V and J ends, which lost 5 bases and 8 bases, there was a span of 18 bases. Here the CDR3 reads CASSILAGLYGYTF. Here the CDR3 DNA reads TGTGCCAGCAGCATCCTCGCCGGTTTATACGGCTACACCTTC.

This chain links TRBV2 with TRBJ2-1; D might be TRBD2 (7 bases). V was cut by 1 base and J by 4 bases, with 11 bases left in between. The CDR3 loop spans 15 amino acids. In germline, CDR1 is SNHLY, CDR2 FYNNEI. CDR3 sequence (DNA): TGTGCCAGCAGTGAAGTAGGGGGAGGGTACAATGAGCAGTTCTTC. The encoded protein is CASSEVGGGYNEQFF.